This is a list of T cell receptor beta chains from one sample in a study of T cells after yellow fever vaccination. TCRdb reprocessed the 5' RACE reads with MiXCR, giving one entry per CDR3 protein. The table includes 78,000 or so distinct CDR3 sequences, under 9.5% detected once. This specimen was CD8+ T cells sorted from PBMCs, taken approximately 11 days after the first yellow fever vaccination. The origin of the receptors is a man aged 18 to 35 who received the YFV17D yellow fever vaccine. Each CDR3 is given with its conserved first and last residue. D genes are given only for firm matches. Rows give clone size only sometimes, using once, few, many, or a class for an expanded clone.

d_gene,v_gene,j_gene,abundance,CDR3nt,CDR3aa
-,TRBV7-9,TRBJ2-2,many,TGTGCCAGCAGCCAAGGGCCGGGGCGCGGCACCGGGGAGCTGTTTTTT,CASSQGPGRGTGELFF
-,TRBV4-3,TRBJ2-1,many,TGCGCCAGCAGCAGATATACGACCAATGAGCAGTTCTTC,CASSRYTTNEQFF
TRBD1,TRBV7-9,TRBJ2-3,few,TGTGCCAGCAGTTTCTCCGGGACAGAAACAGATACGCAGTATTTT,CASSFSGTETDTQYF
-,TRBV12-3/TRBV12-4,TRBJ2-5,many,TGTGCCAGCAGGTGGGCCGGGCAAGAGACCCAGTACTTC,CASRWAGQETQYF
TRBD2,TRBV4-3,TRBJ2-4,-,TGCGCCAGCAGCCTACGACTAGCGGGGGACTTAGCCAAAAACATTCAGTACTTC,CASSLRLAGDLAKNIQYF
-,TRBV14,TRBJ2-5,many,TGTGCCAGCAGCCAGGAGGGGGCATTGGCGAAGACCCAGTACTTC,CASSQEGALAKTQYF
TRBD1,TRBV4-1,TRBJ2-5,many,TGCGCCAGCAGCCAGACAGGGGTAGCACTCGAGACCCAGTACTTC,CASSQTGVALETQYF
TRBD2,TRBV7-6,TRBJ2-1,many,TGTGCCAGCAGCTTAGTATCGGGGGGGCGGAATGAGCAGTTCTTC,CASSLVSGGRNEQFF
-,TRBV7-6,TRBJ2-1,-,TGTGCCAGCAATAGGGGGGGCTTTTCGCTGGGGACCGAACAGTTCTTC,CASNRGGFSLGTEQFF
TRBD2,TRBV19,TRBJ2-1,many,TGTGCCAGTAGTGACCCTAGCGGTGAGCAGTTCTTC,CASSDPSGEQFF
-,TRBV6-5,TRBJ1-2,many,TGTGCCAGCAGTTACTCCCGCAGTAACTATGGCTACACCTTC,CASSYSRSNYGYTF
-,TRBV7-8,TRBJ1-5,many,TGTGCCAGCAGCTTCCAAGACACCGATCAGCCCCAGCATTTT,CASSFQDTDQPQHF
-,TRBV7-6,TRBJ2-2,many,TGTGCCAGCAGATCCGGCCCAATGCCCGGGGAGCTGTTTTTT,CASRSGPMPGELFF
-,TRBV12-3/TRBV12-4,TRBJ2-3,many,TGTGCCAGCGGGGGATCGAGGGGCGCAGATACGCAGTATTTT,CASGGSRGADTQYF
-,TRBV12-3/TRBV12-4,TRBJ1-4,many,TGTGCCAGCAGTTTATCGGTTGCAACTAATGAAAAACTGTTTTTT,CASSLSVATNEKLFF
-,TRBV7-6,TRBJ2-1,-,TGTGCCAGCAGCCAGGGGGGTGGGTCCTACAATGAGCAGTTCTTC,CASSQGGGSYNEQFF
-,TRBV6-5,TRBJ1-5,few,TGTGCCAGCCTCAAGGCTGCAAGTGATAGCAATCAGCCCCAGCATTTT,CASLKAASDSNQPQHF
-,TRBV7-9,TRBJ1-1,-,TGTGCCAGCAGCTTAGCGCCGACAGGAATGAACACTGAAGCTTTCTTT,CASSLAPTGMNTEAFF
-,TRBV5-6,TRBJ1-2,many,TGTGCCAGCAGCTTGGGGGGGCCAGGGTATGGCTACACCTTC,CASSLGGPGYGYTF
TRBD1,TRBV5-1,TRBJ2-3,many,TGCGCCAGCAGCCCCGGGACAGGGGTTAGCACAGATACGCAGTATTTT,CASSPGTGVSTDTQYF
TRBD2,TRBV7-9,TRBJ2-5,-,TGTGCCAGCAGCTTGCTAGCGGGTATTAAAGAGACCCAGTACTTC,CASSLLAGIKETQYF
TRBD1,TRBV7-2,TRBJ2-7,many,TGTGCCAGCAGCTTACAGGGGGACGAGCAGTACTTC,CASSLQGDEQYF
-,TRBV20-1,TRBJ1-1,many,TGCAGGGGGTGGGGGACTGAAGCTTTCTTT,CRGWGTEAFF
-,TRBV6-5,TRBJ1-6,many,TGTGCCAGCAGTCTTTCAAATTCACCCCTCCACTTT,CASSLSNSPLHF
-,TRBV5-4,TRBJ2-1,-,TGTGCCAGCAGCTTCCGAGGACAGCTTAATGAGCAGTTCTTC,CASSFRGQLNEQFF
TRBD1,TRBV12-3/TRBV12-4,TRBJ2-1,few,TGTGCCAGCAGTATATCCGGGACAGGGGGCAGTGAGCAGTTCTTC,CASSISGTGGSEQFF
-,TRBV7-8,TRBJ1-2,few,TGTGCCAGCAGCTCATCGGGGGACTATGGCTACACCTTC,CASSSSGDYGYTF
-,TRBV12-3/TRBV12-4,TRBJ1-5,many,TGTGCCAGCAGCTATCGACCCAGGGGTAGCAATCAGCCCCAGCATTTT,CASSYRPRGSNQPQHF
-,TRBV15,TRBJ2-2,few,TGTGCCACCAGTAGAAGGGTCGTGCAGGGGTTCACCGGGGAGCTGTTTTTT,CATSRRVVQGFTGELFF
-,TRBV7-9,TRBJ2-1,-,TGTGCCAGCAGCTTATTGGGTCTGGGGCGCAATGAGCAGTTCTTC,CASSLLGLGRNEQFF
-,TRBV7-6,TRBJ2-2,-,TGTGCCAGCAGCGCCTCGGACCCGGCCTACACCGGGGAGCTGTTTTTT,CASSASDPAYTGELFF
TRBD1,TRBV4-1,TRBJ2-2,few,TGCGCCAGCAGCTCTAGGGGGCAGAACACCGGGGAGCTGTTTTTT,CASSSRGQNTGELFF
-,TRBV19,TRBJ2-7,-,TGTGCCAGTAGCCCAGACTCTTCCTACGAGCAGTACTTC,CASSPDSSYEQYF
-,TRBV9,TRBJ2-3,-,TGTGCCAGCAGCGTAGAAGGGGATACGCAGTATTTT,CASSVEGDTQYF
TRBD2,TRBV27,TRBJ2-3,-,TGTGCCAGCAGTTCCCCTTGGACTAGCGGGGGGGGTTATACGCAGTATTTT,CASSSPWTSGGGYTQYF
-,TRBV4-1,TRBJ1-6,-,TGCGCCAGCAGCCAGGGGCCTTCACCCCTCCACTTT,CASSQGPSPLHF
-,TRBV10-3,TRBJ1-6,many,TGTGCCATCAGTGATCAGGGAGTTGGTTCACCCCTCCACTTT,CAISDQGVGSPLHF
TRBD1,TRBV12-3/TRBV12-4,TRBJ2-1,-,TGTGCCAGCAGTTTCCACCCGGGACAGGGGGCGGACAATGAGCAGTTCTTC,CASSFHPGQGADNEQFF
-,TRBV7-3,TRBJ2-1,many,TGTGCCAGCAGCTTAAGTAGGGAACGTTCATACAATGAGCAGTTCTTC,CASSLSRERSYNEQFF
TRBD2,TRBV14,TRBJ2-2,many,TGTGCCAGCAGCCAAGGCGAACTCGGGGGGACCGGGGAGCTGTTTTTT,CASSQGELGGTGELFF
-,TRBV19,TRBJ1-2,many,TGTGCCAGTAGCCGGGACAAACCATCTGGCTACACCTTC,CASSRDKPSGYTF
-,TRBV7-8,TRBJ1-2,few,TGTGCCAGCAGCTTAGGAGGGGCGTTGGGCTACACCTTC,CASSLGGALGYTF
-,TRBV7-2,TRBJ2-3,many,TGTGCCAGCAGCGAAAGCGGGTTAGGAGATACGCAGTATTTT,CASSESGLGDTQYF
TRBD2,TRBV4-3,TRBJ2-2,few,TGCGCCAGCAGCCAAGGGACTTGGCGGGGGGCCCCCGGGGAGCTGTTTTTT,CASSQGTWRGAPGELFF
-,TRBV7-2,TRBJ2-1,many,TGTGCCAGCAGCTTAGCGGGGGCCCGCCCGTACAATGAGCAGTTCTTC,CASSLAGARPYNEQFF
TRBD1,TRBV20-1,TRBJ2-7,many,TGCAGTGCTAGGACAGGGACCTACGAGCAGTACTTC,CSARTGTYEQYF
-,TRBV5-1,TRBJ1-2,-,TGCGCCAGCAGCACAACACCGCGTGGGGATGGCTACACCTTC,CASSTTPRGDGYTF
-,TRBV5-6,TRBJ2-1,many,TGTGCCAGCAGCTCCCGCGGGCAGAACTACAATGAGCAGTTCTTC,CASSSRGQNYNEQFF
TRBD2,TRBV5-1,TRBJ2-1,many,TGCGCCAGCAGTGTGACCCCCGCGGGGGAGCTCGATGAGCAGTTCTTC,CASSVTPAGELDEQFF
TRBD2,TRBV2,TRBJ2-7,many,TGTGCCAGCAGTGAAGTTGGGAGGGAAACCTACGAGCAGTACTTC,CASSEVGRETYEQYF